This T cell receptor (beta chain) came from a study of monozygotic twins with inflammatory bowel disease. UMIs that included a 6-nucleotide sample barcode were added by template switching, which took place during cDNA synthesis. After re-calling the 5' RACE reads, TCRdb lists one entry per CDR3 protein, DNA absent. The specimen's table records 210,000 or so distinct CDR3 sequences. General study findings and limits: The sharing of clonotypes with others was lower in IBD patients than in healthy twins, especially with disease activity.

Each donor gave about 2.5 ml of peripheral blood. Total RNA from whole blood was isolated with no T cell sorting. Germline loops: CDR1 MNHEY, CDR2 SVGAGI. This CDR3 has 12 amino acids. With regard to this clonotype: The antigen is unknown.

The genes are TRBV6-5 and TRBJ1-2. Source material: blood. The sequence derives from a human donor with ulcerative colitis or Crohn's disease, or a healthy co-twin of an affected twin (not recorded which). The CDR3: CASSYGSDGYTF.